The next 26 T cell receptor beta chains were all read from a single sample in a study of beta chain features in type 1 diabetes. Study-level results: A moderate, significant TCRB CDR3 shortening appeared in type 1 diabetes across four CD4+ subsets.

No antigen has been assigned to these receptors. Every isolated RNA sample was fully reverse transcribed, so sequencing captured expressed TCRB transcripts. Only in-frame clones appear in the TCRdb table, and some are missing; sequencing was by immunoSEQ multiplex PCR. The sample consists of 300,000 to 350,000 clones, roughly 14% of them appearing once. Sequencing input: naive CD4+ T cells from blood. These receptors were obtained from a woman between 18 and 29 years old with type 1 diabetes.

This clone was observed a handful of times. The V call is TRBV15, the J call TRBJ1-2; possibly TRBD1 for D (6 bases). Deletions cut 5 bases from V and 4 bases from J, with 11 bases between. The CDR3 extends over 13 amino acids. Per germline, CDR1 LNHNV and CDR2 YYDKDF (reference sequence). Here the CDR3 reads CATSSGHSYGYTF. The CDR3 nucleotides are TGTGCCACCAGCTCGGGACACAGCTATGGCTACACCTTC.

The chain has TRBV5-1 and TRBJ2-1; 8 positions agree with TRBD2. The germline V gene encodes CDR1 SGHRS and CDR2 YFSETQ. CDR3 length: 16 residues. Trimming took 7 bases from V and 5 from J; bases not matched to a gene: 14. CDR3 DNA: TGCGCCAGCGACTCCGGGGGCGGGAGGATTGACAATGAGCAGTTCTTC. Protein sequence: CASDSGGGRIDNEQFF.

The sample holds a few counts of this clone. This sample also contains other DNA sequences that code for the same CDR3. This sequence joins TRBV11-2 and TRBJ2-1; D is possibly TRBD1 (5 bases). The CDR3 loop spans 12 amino acids. The V end was cut by 1 base, the J end by 10 bases, with 8 bases between. CDR1 is SGHAT and CDR2 is FQNNGV in the germline V gene. CDR3 nucleotides: TGTGCCAGCAGCTTAGGTGCAGGGGAGCAGTTCTTC. This codes for CASSLGAGEQFF.

This clone was recorded a few times. The chain has TRBV9 and TRBJ2-4; TRBD1 aligns across 8 bases. This CDR3 has 17 residues. Per the germline V gene, CDR1 is SGDLS and CDR2 is YYNGEE. The V segment lost 0 bases and the J segment 7 bases; nucleotides outside the gene matches: 12. In nucleotides, the CDR3 is TGTGCCAGCAGCGTAGACTCAGGGGGCGCGACGGGTAACATTCAGTACTTC. Encoded protein: CASSVDSGGATGNIQYF.

The chain carries TRBV9 and TRBJ2-5; 7 bases are shared with TRBD1. The V gene's germline CDR1 is SGDLS and CDR2 YYNGEE. Trimming took 4 bases from V and 6 from J; bases not matched to a gene: 6. The CDR3 is 13 amino acids. CDR3 DNA sequence: TGTGCCAGCAGCCAACAGGGGTGGCAGACCCAGTACTTC. Protein product: CASSQQGWQTQYF. Drawing the rest from reference TRBV9 and TRBJ2-5, the complete variable domain is DSGVTQTPKHLITATGQRVTLRCSPRSGDLSVYWYQQSLDQGLQFLIQYYNGEERAKGNILERFSAQQFPDLHSELNLSSLELGDSALYFCASSQQGWQTQYFGPGTRLLVL.

In its sample, this clone was seen a few times. The gene calls are TRBV5-1 and TRBJ2-5; D remains unclear. The end of the DNA aligns better with TRBJ2-7, so the J call may be wrong. The CDR3 extends over 12 amino acids. CDR1 is SGHRS and CDR2 is YFSETQ in the germline V gene. The CDR3 spells CASSLGGYEQYF. The CDR3 nucleotides read TGCGCCAGCAGCTTGGGAGGCTACGAGCAGTACTTC.

This clone was seen more than once but under ten times. V usage is TRBV7-2 and J usage is TRBJ2-1; 9 positions agree with TRBD1. The CDR3 spans 15 residues. V dropped 5 bases and J dropped 6; count of bases not matched to a gene: 8. CDR1 SGHTA and CDR2 FQGNSA come from the germline V gene. In nucleotides, the CDR3 is TGTGCCAGCAGCAACCGGGACAGGGAATTCAATGAGCAGTTCTTC. This codes for CASSNRDREFNEQFF. Full variable domain (remainder filled in from reference TRBV7-2 and TRBJ2-1): GAGVSQSPSNKVTEKGKDVELRCDPISGHTALYWYRQSLGQGLEFLIYFQGNSAPDKSGLPSDRFSAERTGGSVSTLTIQRTQQEDSAVYLCASSNRDREFNEQFFGPGTRLTVL.

This clone showed up just a few times. The chain employs TRBV7-2 and TRBJ2-7; 8 bases match TRBD1. Germline V gene data show CDR1 as SGHTA and CDR2 as FQGNSA. J lost 2 bases, V lost 5 bases, and 8 bases had no gene match. The CDR3 contains 15 residues. CDR3 sequence reads: CASSPPTGGTYEQYV. Written as DNA, the CDR3 is TGTGCCAGCAGCCCGCCTACAGGGGGAACCTACGAGCAGTACGTC.

The chain uses TRBV5-1 and TRBJ2-2, with 9 bases matching TRBD2. CDR3 size: 17 residues. V was pared by 0 bases and J by 2 bases, with 5 bases of the junction left unmatched. Germline CDR1 and CDR2: SGHRS and YFSETQ. DNA for the CDR3: TGCGCCAGCAGCTTGGCCGCGGGAGGGCCAAACACCGGGGAGCTGTTTTTT. This translates into CASSLAAGGPNTGELFF.

The chain recombines TRBV6-6 with TRBJ1-2; 9 bases match TRBD1. Trimming cost V 5 bases and J 2 bases; bases outside gene matches: 9. This CDR3 comprises 16 residues. Germline loops: CDR1 MNHNY, CDR2 SVGAGI (reference sequence). CDR3 amino acids: CASSGLQGAENYGYTF. CDR3 nucleotides: TGTGCCAGCAGTGGCCTACAGGGGGCTGAAAACTATGGCTACACCTTC.

The rearrangement joins TRBV6-5 to TRBJ2-7; 10 positions agree with TRBD2. The V and J ends lost 6 bases and 6 bases, in that order; junction bases with no gene match: 5. Per germline, CDR1 MNHEY and CDR2 SVGAGI. The CDR3 sequence is 13 residues long. The chain's CDR3 is CASRPSGRREQYV. CDR3 nucleotides: TGTGCCAGCAGGCCTAGCGGGAGACGCGAGCAGTACGTC.

This clone was detected a few times. This sequence joins TRBV6-5 and TRBJ2-7; TRBD1 agrees at 8 bases. Germline assignment: CDR1 MNHEY and CDR2 SVGAGI. This CDR3 is 14 amino acids long. Losses at the gene ends were 4 bases for V and 4 bases for J; bases not matched to a gene: 6. The CDR3 here is CASSSPGQEYEQYF. Here the CDR3 DNA reads TGTGCCAGCAGTTCCCCGGGACAGGAGTACGAGCAGTACTTC.

J is TRBJ1-1 and V is TRBV6-6; no definite D call. V lost 6 bases to trimming and J lost 0 bases, with 14 bases between them. Germline assignment: CDR1 MNHNY and CDR2 SVGAGI (reference sequence). The CDR3 loop spans 15 amino acids. CDR3 DNA: TGTGCCAGCAGAGCCGCGGGCTTCATGAACACTGAAGCTTTCTTT. It specifies CASRAAGFMNTEAFF.

This clone came up a few times. The chain links TRBV20-1 to TRBJ2-5; D not certain. CDR1 is DFQATT, CDR2 SNEGSKA, per germline (reference sequence). The CDR3 length is 11 residues. CDR3 sequence: CSNSYQETQYF. The CDR3 bases are TGCTCGAACAGCTACCAAGAGACCCAGTACTTC.

At least ten counts were recorded for this clone. V and J are TRBV23-1 and TRBJ2-1; 8 bases are shared with TRBD2. Being an ORF, TRBV23-1 has a function that is uncertain. This CDR3 has 14 amino acids. V shed 6 bases and J 7 bases; nucleotides not matched to a gene: 8. The CDR3 loop is CASSPPLAVNEQFF. The CDR3 DNA follows: TGCGCCAGCAGCCCCCCACTAGCGGTAAATGAGCAGTTCTTC.

This clone was counted a few times. The V and J genes are TRBV18 and TRBJ2-1, with 9 nucleotides matching TRBD1. The CDR3 covers 13 residues. Germline V gene lookup returns CDR1 KGHSH and CDR2 LQKENI. V was pared by 9 bases and J by 5 bases, with 5 bases of the junction left unmatched. In nucleotides, the CDR3 is TGTGCCAGTTGGACAGGGGAGCACAATGAGCAGTTCTTC. This encodes CASWTGEHNEQFF.

This clone was recorded a few times. The chain has TRBV29-1 and TRBJ2-5; 7 bases are shared with TRBD2. CDR3 length: 12 residues. The germline V gene encodes CDR1 SQVTM and CDR2 ANQGSEA. J gave up 4 bases and V 4 bases, and 3 bases lay outside the gene matches. This CDR3 reads CSVGPGGETQYF. Here the CDR3 DNA reads TGCAGCGTTGGCCCGGGAGGAGAGACCCAGTACTTC.

The chain employs TRBV5-5 and TRBJ2-7; 10 nucleotides line up with TRBD2. Losses at the gene ends were 4 bases for V and 4 bases for J; bases not matched to a gene: 5. CDR1 and CDR2 (germline): SGHKS, YYEKEE (reference sequence). This CDR3 spans 14 amino acids. For the CDR3, the DNA is TGTGCCAGCAGCGGAACTAGCGGGACGTACGAGCAGTACGTC. It specifies CASSGTSGTYEQYV.

This sequence joins TRBV19 and TRBJ2-2, with a possible D match to TRBD1 (6 bases). Germline values: CDR1 LNHDA, CDR2 SQIVND (reference sequence). Trimming left V 5 bases short and J 1 base short, with 11 bases between. This CDR3 contains 15 residues. The CDR3 DNA reads as TGTGCCAGTAGTCAGGGGCTTTGGAACACCGGGGAGCTGTTTTTT. It specifies CASSQGLWNTGELFF.

The genes are TRBV30 and TRBJ1-3; D remains unclear. Germline lookup yields CDR1 GTSNPN and CDR2 SVGIG (reference sequence). CDR3 length: 15 residues. Trimming took 0 bases from V and 0 from J, leaving 9 bases between them. CDR3 residues: CAWSVGRRSGNTIYF. The DNA of the CDR3 is TGTGCCTGGAGTGTGGGCAGGCGCTCTGGAAACACCATATATTTT.

The V gene is TRBV6-1, the J gene TRBJ1-2, with TRBD1 identical over 8 bases. Germline V lookup: CDR1 MNHNS, CDR2 SASEGT. This CDR3 comprises 14 residues. The V and J ends lost 1 base and 4 bases, in that order; junction bases with no gene match: 2. DNA of the CDR3: TGTGCCAGCAGTGAAGGCGACAGGGGCTATGGCTACACCTTC. The encoded protein is CASSEGDRGYGYTF.

This chain connects TRBV6-5 to TRBJ1-5, with TRBD1 matching over 9 bases. CDR1 is MNHEY and CDR2 is SVGAGI in the germline V gene. The V gene end was trimmed by 4 bases and the J gene end by 4 bases; junction bases not matched to a gene: 2. The CDR3 has 14 residues. CDR3 in DNA: TGTGCCAGCAGTTTGACAGGGGGAAATCAGCCCCAGCATTTT. It is translated as CASSLTGGNQPQHF.

The V gene is TRBV6-5, the J gene TRBJ2-5; 7 nucleotides line up with TRBD1. CDR1 and CDR2 from the germline V gene are MNHEY and SVGAGI. There are 15 residues in the CDR3. V lost 2 bases and J lost 2; bases outside the gene matches: 5. The CDR3 region is CASSYDGTAQETQYF. Written as DNA, the CDR3 is TGTGCCAGCAGTTACGACGGGACAGCTCAAGAGACCCAGTACTTC.

CDR3 DNA sequence: TGTGCCAGCAGCTCTAGGAGGGTCAAACTTACGTATTTT. Translated: CASSSRRVKLTYF. The V call is TRBV7-2, the J call TRBJ2-3, with D perhaps matching TRBD2 (6 bases). Trimming pared 4 bases from V and 14 bases from J, leaving 19 bases between. The V gene's germline CDR1 is SGHTA and CDR2 FQGNSA. The CDR3 totals 13 residues.

V and J are TRBV7-2 and TRBJ1-4; 10 nucleotides match TRBD1. The J segment lost 6 bases and the V segment lost 5 bases, leaving 3 bases of the junction unmatched. CDR1 SGHTA and CDR2 FQGNSA come from the germline V gene. The CDR3 runs 14 residues. The CDR3 DNA reads as TGTGCCAGCAGCCAGGACAGGGGGTATGAAAAACTGTTTTTT. Translation gives CASSQDRGYEKLFF.

This chain links TRBV5-4 with TRBJ2-1, with 15 bases lining up with TRBD2. The CDR3 length is 16 residues. V was pared by 3 bases and J by 8 bases, with 6 bases of the junction left unmatched. CDR1 and CDR2 from the germline V gene are SGHNT and YYREEE (reference sequence). The CDR3 DNA reads as TGTGCCAGCAGCTCTCCCGGACTAGCGGGAGGGTATGAGCAGTTCTTC. Residues: CASSSPGLAGGYEQFF.